The 17 T cell receptor beta chains below come from one sample, sequenced in a study of cytomegalovirus exposure and HLA in healthy donors. The PCR was carried out with 60 Vbeta primers and 13 Jbeta primers. Sequencing was performed with immunoSEQ multiplex PCR; in TCRdb, only in-frame clones are kept and a portion is missing. The profile shows more than 95,000 clones, 76% of them singletons. Material: PBMCs. The receptor set was obtained from a woman aged 18-29 years in good health and CMV-seropositive.

The rearrangement joins TRBV28 to TRBJ2-2; 7 bases match TRBD1. Germline V gene sequence: CDR1 MDHEN, CDR2 SYDVKM. This CDR3 region has 12 residues. The V gene end was trimmed by 8 bases and the J gene end by 3 bases; junction bases not matched to a gene: 0. The CDR3 DNA sequence: TGTGCCAGCGACAGGGACACCGGGGAGCTGTTTTTT. Translated: CASDRDTGELFF.

DNA for the CDR3: TGTGCCTGGAAGGGACAGAGCATGAACACTGAAGCTTTCTTT. Translating gives CAWKGQSMNTEAFF. The V gene is TRBV30, the J gene TRBJ1-1, with 7 bases matching TRBD1. The trim removed 4 bases at V and 0 bases at J, leaving 5 bases unmatched. The CDR3 sequence is 14 residues long. Germline V lookup: CDR1 GTSNPN, CDR2 SVGIG (reference sequence).

This clone was observed a handful of times. The rearrangement uses TRBV10-1 and TRBJ1-6, with a tentative D call TRBD1 (5 bases). Germline loops: CDR1 WNHNN, CDR2 SYGVQD (reference sequence). The V and J ends lost 0 bases and 7 bases respectively, with 13 bases between them. The CDR3 runs 16 residues. The CDR3 spells CASSESVAGSNSPLHF. In nucleotides, the CDR3 is TGCGCCAGCAGTGAGTCGGTGGCAGGGTCGAATTCACCCCTCCACTTT.

The chain employs TRBV27 and TRBJ2-1; 7 bases fit TRBD2. CDR1 is MNHEY, CDR2 SMNVEV, per germline (reference sequence). The CDR3 sequence is 14 residues long. Germline trimming cut 7 bases from V and 8 bases from J; bases unmatched to any gene: 11. In nucleotides, the CDR3 is TGTGCCAGCACGCCGACGACTAGCAACTATGAGCAGTTCTTC. It specifies CASTPTTSNYEQFF.

The chain uses TRBV9 and TRBJ2-2; TRBD2 matches 10 bases. This CDR3 contains 17 residues. Germline loops: CDR1 SGDLS, CDR2 YYNGEE. V gave up 3 bases and J gave up 0 bases; unmatched junction bases: 5. This chain's CDR3 is CASSAGTSATNTGELFF. CDR3 bases: TGTGCCAGCAGCGCCGGGACTAGCGCCACGAACACCGGGGAGCTGTTTTTT.

This chain joins TRBV19 and TRBJ2-7; 8 nucleotides agree with TRBD2. The CDR3 contains 13 residues. Trimming removed 6 bases from V and 3 bases from J; junction bases left unmatched: 4. Germline values: CDR1 LNHDA, CDR2 SQIVND (reference sequence). In nucleotides, the CDR3 is TGTGCCAGTAGCCGGACTAGCAGCTACGAGCAGTACTTC. This gives the protein CASSRTSSYEQYF. The full variable domain, completed using reference TRBV19 and TRBJ2-7, is DGGITQSPKYLFRKEGQNVTLSCEQNLNHDAMYWYRQDPGQGLRLIYYSQIVNDFQKGDIAEGYSVSREKKESFPLTVTSAQKNPTAFYLCASSRTSSYEQYFGPGTRLTVT.

This clone appeared once. The gene calls are TRBV28 and TRBJ2-7; TRBD2 matches at 7 bases. V was clipped by 5 bases and J by 3 bases; unmatched bases: 7. Germline CDR1 is MDHEN and CDR2 is SYDVKM. This CDR3 comprises 14 residues. Written as DNA, the CDR3 is TGTGCCAGCAGTCCCCGGGGGGTGAGCTACGAGCAGTACTTC. Amino acid sequence: CASSPRGVSYEQYF.

CDR3 sequence (DNA): TGCGCCAGCAGCTACTTTCCGACAGGAGATAGCAATCAGCCCCAGCATTTT. Protein product: CASSYFPTGDSNQPQHF. The rearrangement uses TRBV5-1 and TRBJ1-5; a possible D gene is TRBD1 (6 bases). Germline V lookup: CDR1 SGHRS, CDR2 YFSETQ. The CDR3 consists of 17 residues. V was trimmed by 3 bases and J by 0 bases, leaving 16 bases between them.

The gene calls are TRBV30 and TRBJ2-7; D is unresolved. CDR1 and CDR2 (germline): GTSNPN, SVGIG (reference sequence). This CDR3 spans 11 amino acids. V was pared by 8 bases and J by 0 bases, with 8 bases between. CDR3 region: CAATTSYEQYF. The CDR3 DNA is TGTGCCGCTACCACCTCCTACGAGCAGTACTTC.

The chain links TRBV19 to TRBJ1-5; D perhaps matches TRBD1 (6 bases). The CDR3 runs to 15 residues. Deletions cut 10 bases from V and 2 bases from J, with 18 bases between. Germline CDR1 reads LNHDA; CDR2 reads SQIVND (reference sequence). As DNA, the CDR3 is TGTGCCACCCGGGACACTGGTTGGGGCAATCAGCCCCAGCATTTT. Translation gives CATRDTGWGNQPQHF.

The chain has TRBV5-5 and TRBJ1-1, with TRBD1 as a possible D gene (5 bases). The CDR3 loop spans 14 amino acids. Germline CDR1 and CDR2: SGHKS and YYEKEE (reference sequence). V was cut by 1 base and J by 0 bases, with 7 bases left in between. The CDR3 here is CASSLRTLNTEAFF. The CDR3 coding sequence is TGTGCCAGCAGCTTGCGGACACTGAACACTGAAGCTTTCTTT.

This clone was counted between two and nine times. V is TRBV11-2 and J is TRBJ1-2, with 10 positions matching TRBD1. Germline V gene data show CDR1 as SGHAT and CDR2 as FQNNGV. The length of the CDR3 is 14 residues. Germline trimming cut 6 bases from V and 5 bases from J; bases unmatched to any gene: 6. The CDR3 reads CASRYRTGGYGYTF. In nucleotides, the CDR3 is TGTGCCAGCAGATATCGGACAGGGGGATATGGCTACACCTTC.

V is TRBV29-1 and J is TRBJ1-1, with a weak D call TRBD1 (5 bases). Germline assignment: CDR1 SQVTM and CDR2 ANQGSEA. V shed 6 bases and J shed 0 bases, with 20 bases lying between them. The CDR3 runs 16 residues. The CDR3 sequence: CSVTGPRSNMNTEAFF. CDR3 DNA sequence: TGCAGCGTCACAGGTCCCCGTTCCAACATGAACACTGAAGCTTTCTTT.

The chain is built from TRBV19 and TRBJ1-2; possibly TRBD1 for D (6 bases). With 9 bases removed from V and 4 bases from J, the gap between germline ends came to 12 bases. The CDR3 runs to 12 residues. The V gene's germline CDR1 is LNHDA and CDR2 SQIVND (reference sequence). The CDR3 reads CASRQVPYGYTF. CDR3 nucleotide sequence: TGTGCCAGCCGACAGGTCCCCTATGGCTACACCTTC.

This clone appeared once. The chain has TRBV11-2 and TRBJ2-5; D is possibly TRBD2 (5 bases). This CDR3 region has 13 residues. Germline-derived CDR1 and CDR2 are SGHAT and FQNNGV. V was clipped by 3 bases and J by 5 bases, with 10 bases between them. CDR3 nucleotide sequence: TGTGCCAGCAGCTTTGGGAGACTGGAGACCCAGTACTTC. This translates into CASSFGRLETQYF.

The rearrangement links TRBV30 to TRBJ1-1; tentative D call: TRBD1 (6 bases). Trimming cost V 2 bases and J 6 bases, with 13 bases left between them. There are 13 residues in the CDR3. From germline, CDR1 is GTSNPN and CDR2 SVGIG (reference sequence). The CDR3 is CAWSLRGGAEAFF. The DNA for the CDR3 is TGTGCCTGGAGTCTCAGGGGAGGGGCTGAAGCTTTCTTT.

CDR3 residues: CASSTGLAGVRQFF. In DNA, the CDR3 is TGTGCCAGCAGTACGGGACTAGCGGGAGTCCGGCAGTTCTTC. V is TRBV2 and J is TRBJ2-1; 14 bases are shared with TRBD2. Germline lookup yields CDR1 SNHLY and CDR2 FYNNEI. V gave up 5 bases and J gave up 12 bases; unmatched junction bases: 6. The CDR3 runs 14 residues.